The T cell receptor (beta chain) described here comes from a study of blood T cell repertoires in COVID-19. Study context: There were acute and convalescent COVID-19 samples, and they came from the United States, Italy and Spain. From T cells, B-cell-depleted T cells, or PBMCs came the material, which was cDNA or gDNA.

In the original processing: Reference gene primer amplification in the assay estimated nucleated cell counts. The table came from immunoSEQ multiplex PCR; TCRdb's copy has only in-frame clones and leaves some out. V and J calls and clone size come straight from that table; D and trimming were deduced from the DNA. This sample has about 220,000 clones, with less than 85% found just once. Germline CDR1 is SGHRS and CDR2 is YFSETQ. V gave up 5 bases and J gave up 5 bases, with 13 bases separating them. There are 14 residues in the CDR3. This clone came up a few times. Material: peripheral blood. The chain links TRBV5-1 to TRBJ2-2, with TRBD2 as a possible D gene (6 bases). The origin of this receptor is a woman older than 75 with acute or convalescent COVID-19. The CDR3 region is CASRGGAETGELFF. CDR3 DNA: TGCGCCAGCAGGGGCGGGGCAGAGACCGGGGAGCTGTTTTTT.